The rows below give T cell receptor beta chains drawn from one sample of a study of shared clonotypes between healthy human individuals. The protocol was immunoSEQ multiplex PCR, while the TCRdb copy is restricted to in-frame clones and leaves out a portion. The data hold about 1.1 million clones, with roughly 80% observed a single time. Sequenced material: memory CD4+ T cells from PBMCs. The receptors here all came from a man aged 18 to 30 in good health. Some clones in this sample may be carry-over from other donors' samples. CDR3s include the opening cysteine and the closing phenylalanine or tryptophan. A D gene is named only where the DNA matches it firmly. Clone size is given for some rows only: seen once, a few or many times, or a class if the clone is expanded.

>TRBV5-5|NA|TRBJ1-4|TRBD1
CASSFGQGGEKLFF
TGTGCCAGCAGCTTCGGACAGGGAGGTGAAAAACTGTTTTTT
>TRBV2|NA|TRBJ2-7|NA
CASSIQGYEQYF
TGTGCCAGCAGTATACAGGGCTACGAGCAGTACTTC
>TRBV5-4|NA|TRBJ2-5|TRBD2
CASSLTSGGQETQYF
TGTGCCAGCAGCCTTACTAGCGGGGGGCAAGAGACCCAGTACTTC
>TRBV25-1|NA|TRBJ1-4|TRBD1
CASSALGQGATNEKLFF
TGTGCCAGCAGTGCGTTGGGGCAGGGGGCGACTAATGAAAAACTGTTTTTT
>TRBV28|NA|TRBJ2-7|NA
CASSLGFEQYF
TGTGCCAGCAGTCTCGGGTTCGAGCAGTACTTC
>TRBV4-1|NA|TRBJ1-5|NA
CASSPQGVSNQPQHF
TGCGCCAGCAGCCCCCAAGGGGTAAGCAATCAGCCCCAGCATTTT
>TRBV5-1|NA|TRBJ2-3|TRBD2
CASSLSPSGEPSTDTQYF
TGCGCCAGCAGCTTGTCGCCTAGCGGAGAACCTAGCACAGATACGCAGTATTTT
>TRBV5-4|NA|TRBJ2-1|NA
CASSLVAGLNNEQFF
TGTGCCAGCAGCTTGGTGGCAGGGTTAAACAATGAGCAGTTCTTC
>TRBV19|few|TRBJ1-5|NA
CASSPEGPYQPQHF
TGTGCCAGTAGTCCCGAGGGGCCCTATCAGCCCCAGCATTTT
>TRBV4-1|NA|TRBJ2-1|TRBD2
CASSHPGGGRVF
TGCGCCAGCAGCCACCCCGGGGGGGGACGGGTCTTC
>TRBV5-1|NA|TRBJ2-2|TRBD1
CASLQGANTGELFF
TGCGCCAGCCTACAGGGGGCCAACACCGGGGAGCTGTTTTTT
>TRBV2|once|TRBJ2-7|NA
CASSGDALGEQYF
TGTGCCAGCAGTGGGGACGCCTTGGGGGAGCAGTACTTC
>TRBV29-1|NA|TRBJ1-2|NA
CSVRHQTNYGYTF
TGCAGCGTCCGACACCAAACTAACTATGGCTACACCTTC
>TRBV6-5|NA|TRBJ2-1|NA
CASRTEGAGNNEQFF
TGTGCCAGCAGAACAGAGGGGGCGGGGAACAATGAGCAGTTCTTC
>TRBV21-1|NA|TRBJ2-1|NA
CASSAREASGGNEQFF
TGTGCCAGCAGCGCAAGGGAGGCTAGCGGGGGGAATGAGCAGTTCTTC
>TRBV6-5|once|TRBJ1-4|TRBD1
CASSYSKTGGNEKLFF
TGTGCCAGCAGTTACTCGAAGACAGGGGGCAATGAAAAACTGTTTTTT
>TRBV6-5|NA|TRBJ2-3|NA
CASRESGLRTDTQYF
TGTGCCAGCAGGGAGTCGGGACTCCGCACAGATACGCAGTATTTT
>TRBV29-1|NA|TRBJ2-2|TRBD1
CSAGTGIPGELFF
TGCAGCGCAGGGACAGGGATCCCCGGGGAGCTGTTTTTT
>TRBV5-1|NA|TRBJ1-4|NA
CASSLDTGAFEKLFF
TGCGCCAGCAGCTTGGATACGGGGGCCTTTGAAAAACTGTTTTTT
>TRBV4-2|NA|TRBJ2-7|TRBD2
CASSQDGGTSGSRPYEQYF
TGTGCCAGCAGCCAAGATGGGGGGACTAGCGGGAGTCGACCCTACGAGCAGTACTTC
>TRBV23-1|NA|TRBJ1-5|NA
CASPEWGLINAPYSNQPQHF
TGCGCCAGCCCTGAATGGGGGCTCATCAACGCTCCCTATAGCAATCAGCCCCAGCATTTT
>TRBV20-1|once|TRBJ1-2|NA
CSAPWLGYTF
TGCAGTGCTCCCTGGCTCGGCTACACCTTC
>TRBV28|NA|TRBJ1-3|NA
CASSFGSYSGNTIYF
TGTGCCAGCAGTTTTGGCAGCTACTCTGGAAACACCATATATTTT
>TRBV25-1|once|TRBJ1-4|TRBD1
CASRKTGGNEKLFF
TGTGCCAGCAGGAAGACAGGGGGCAATGAAAAACTGTTTTTT
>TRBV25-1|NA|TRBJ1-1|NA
CASSDAGLVAFF
TGTGCCAGCAGTGACGCGGGCCTTGTGGCTTTCTTT
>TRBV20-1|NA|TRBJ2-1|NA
CSASYLGEQFF
TGCAGTGCTAGTTACTTAGGCGAGCAGTTCTTC
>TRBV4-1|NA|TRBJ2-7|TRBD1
CASSQPPLKTGGEQYF
TGCGCCAGCAGCCAGCCCCCTCTAAAAACAGGGGGGGAGCAGTACTTC
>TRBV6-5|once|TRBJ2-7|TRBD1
CASKGAGGAGQYF
TGTGCCAGCAAGGGGGCAGGGGGCGCTGGGCAGTACTTC
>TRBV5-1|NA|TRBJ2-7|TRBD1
CASSLTDRAYEQYF
TGCGCCAGCAGCTTGACGGACAGGGCCTACGAGCAGTACTTC
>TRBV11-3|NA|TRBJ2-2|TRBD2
CASSPGLAGLTGELFF
TGTGCCAGCAGCCCCGGACTAGCGGGCCTCACCGGGGAGCTGTTTTTT
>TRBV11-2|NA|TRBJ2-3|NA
CASSLALDTQYF
TGTGCCAGCAGCTTAGCTTTGGATACGCAGTATTTT
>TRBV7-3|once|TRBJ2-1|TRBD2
CASSEGLRREFRNEQFF
TGTGCCAGCTCGGAAGGGCTTAGGCGGGAGTTTCGCAATGAGCAGTTCTTC
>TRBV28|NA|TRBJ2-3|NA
CASSGIELSTDTQYF
TGTGCCAGCAGCGGGATTGAGTTAAGCACAGATACGCAGTATTTT
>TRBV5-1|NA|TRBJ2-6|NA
CASSLAGSGANVLTF
TGCGCCAGCAGCTTGGCTGGCTCTGGGGCCAACGTCCTGACTTTC
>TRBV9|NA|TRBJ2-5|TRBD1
CASSPWTGLGAQYF
TGTGCCAGCAGCCCCTGGACAGGTCTAGGGGCCCAGTACTTC
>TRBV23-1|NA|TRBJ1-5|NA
CASSQPQHF
TGCGCCAGCAGCCAGCCCCAGCATTTT
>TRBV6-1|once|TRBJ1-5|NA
CASSVTGGQPQHF
TGTGCCAGCAGTGTTACAGGCGGACAGCCCCAGCATTTT
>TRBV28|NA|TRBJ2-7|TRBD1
CASSDPGTGGYEQYF
TGTGCCAGCAGTGATCCCGGGACAGGGGGCTACGAGCAGTACTTC
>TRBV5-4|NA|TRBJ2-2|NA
CASSLEGFQGAGELFF
TGTGCCAGCAGCTTGGAGGGCTTCCAAGGTGCGGGGGAGCTGTTTTTT
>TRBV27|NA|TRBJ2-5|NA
CASSLSDGGGETQYF
TGTGCCAGCAGTTTATCAGACGGGGGCGGAGAGACCCAGTACTTC
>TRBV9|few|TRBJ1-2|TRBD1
CASSRDRDQGYTF
TGTGCCAGCAGCCGTGACAGGGACCAAGGCTACACCTTC
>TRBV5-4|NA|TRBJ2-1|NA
CASSQRGIYNEQFF
TGTGCCAGCAGCCAAAGAGGGATATACAATGAGCAGTTCTTC
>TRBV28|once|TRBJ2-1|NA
CASSLRQGRDEQFF
TGTGCCAGCAGTTTACGGCAGGGACGGGATGAGCAGTTCTTC
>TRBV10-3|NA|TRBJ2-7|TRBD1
CATGTGGVYEQYF
TGTGCCACCGGGACAGGGGGCGTCTACGAGCAGTACTTC
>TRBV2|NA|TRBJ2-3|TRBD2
CASSDGLAGYTDTQYF
TGTGCCAGCAGTGACGGGCTAGCGGGATACACAGATACGCAGTATTTT
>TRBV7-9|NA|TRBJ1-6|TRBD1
CASSLAGGQGNSPLHF
TGTGCCAGCAGCTTAGCGGGGGGACAGGGGAATTCACCCCTCCACTTT
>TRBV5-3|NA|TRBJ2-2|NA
CARSSSVTGELFF
TGTGCCAGAAGCTCTTCAGTTACCGGGGAGCTGTTTTTT
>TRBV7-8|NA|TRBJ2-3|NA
CASSPARGTDTQYF
TGTGCCAGCAGCCCCGCAAGGGGCACAGATACGCAGTATTTT
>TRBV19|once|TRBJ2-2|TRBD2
CASSISSGSTGELFF
TGTGCCAGTAGTATTTCCAGCGGGAGCACCGGGGAGCTGTTTTTT
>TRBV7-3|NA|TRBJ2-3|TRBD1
CASSNGQGGDTQYF
TGTGCCAGCAGCAACGGACAGGGTGGAGATACGCAGTATTTT
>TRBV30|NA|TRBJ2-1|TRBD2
CAWRGSGRAAFF
TGTGCCTGGAGGGGGAGCGGGAGGGCCGCGTTCTTC
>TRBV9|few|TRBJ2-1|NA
CASSPRSDSYNEQFF
TGTGCCAGCAGCCCCCGCTCGGACTCCTACAATGAGCAGTTCTTC
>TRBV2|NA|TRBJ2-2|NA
CASSLGVGELFF
TGTGCCAGCAGTTTGGGGGTCGGGGAGCTGTTTTTT
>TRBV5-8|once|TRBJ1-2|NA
CASSLDRGGYGYTF
TGTGCCAGCAGCTTGGATCGGGGAGGCTATGGCTACACCTTC
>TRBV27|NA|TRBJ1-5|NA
CASSLRGNQPQHF
TGTGCCAGCAGTTTACGCGGGAATCAGCCCCAGCATTTT